The 8 T cell receptor beta chains presented below share a single source sample, sequenced in a study of identical twins. TCRdb independently ran MiXCR on the 5' RACE reads; one entry per CDR3 protein. This table has about 690,000 distinct CDR3 sequences, around 20% appearing once. This same sample was also taken into another study, of T cells expressing NK-cell markers.

Sequencing was performed on PBMCs. The receptor set was obtained from a young woman in good health.

The sample holds a few counts of this clonotype. This chain connects TRBV7-9 to TRBJ2-1; unclear D gene. This CDR3 contains 11 residues. Germline CDR1 SEHNR, CDR2 FQNEAQ (reference sequence). The V and J ends lost 5 bases and 7 bases respectively, with 6 bases between them. This CDR3 reads CASSPKNEQFF. The CDR3 nucleotides are TGTGCCAGCAGCCCCAAGAATGAGCAGTTCTTC.

The chain employs TRBV9 and TRBJ1-3; possible D gene TRBD1, 5 bases. The germline CDR1 and CDR2 sequences are SGDLS and YYNGEE. Deletions cut 3 bases from V and 0 bases from J, with 7 bases between. The CDR3 runs 14 residues. The CDR3 reads CASSGGVSGNTIYF. The CDR3 DNA reads as TGTGCCAGCAGCGGGGGGGTCTCTGGAAACACCATATATTTT.

This clonotype was seen many times. The V gene is TRBV3-1, the J gene TRBJ1-4; D might be TRBD1 (6 bases). Trimming pared 2 bases from V and 7 bases from J, leaving 8 bases between. The CDR3 is made up of 13 amino acids. CDR1 and CDR2 (germline): LGHDT, YNNKEL (reference sequence). The CDR3 DNA reads TGTGCCAGCAGCCAAAGGGGGGTTGAAAAACTGTTTTTT. It encodes CASSQRGVEKLFF. The full variable domain, with the rest looked up from reference TRBV3-1 and TRBJ1-4, is DTAVSQTPKYLVTQMGNDKSIKCEQNLGHDTMYWYKQDSKKFLKIMFSYNNKELIINETVPNRFSPKSPDKAHLNLHINSLELGDSAVYFCASSQRGVEKLFFGSGTQLSVL.

The chain is built from TRBV27 and TRBJ2-1; 12 bases are a match to TRBD2. In germline, CDR1 is MNHEY, CDR2 SMNVEV (reference sequence). The ends lost 2 bases at V and 10 bases at J; junction bases unmatched: 6. This CDR3 has 15 amino acids. For the CDR3, the DNA is TGTGCCAGCAGTTTAAGACTAGCGGGAGTAGGAGAGCAGTTCTTC. Its translation is CASSLRLAGVGEQFF.

This clonotype was counted at least ten times. The chain is built from TRBV12-3 or TRBV12-4 and TRBJ1-1; the match to TRBD1 covers 11 bases. The V segment lost 5 bases and the J segment 4 bases; nucleotides outside the gene matches: 6. The CDR3 covers 15 residues. The CDR3: CASSTTGTGGTEAFF. CDR3 sequence (DNA): TGTGCCAGCAGTACTACCGGGACAGGGGGCACTGAAGCTTTCTTT.

The rearrangement joins TRBV25-1 to TRBJ2-2; no clear D. This CDR3 region has 14 residues. Trimming removed 3 bases from V and 0 bases from J, with 5 bases in between. Germline lookup yields CDR1 MGHDK and CDR2 SYGVNS. The CDR3 loop is CASSDPTNTGELFF. In DNA, the CDR3 is TGTGCCAGCAGTGATCCCACGAACACCGGGGAGCTGTTTTTT. Together with reference TRBV25-1 and TRBJ2-2, the CDR3 gives the full variable domain: EADIYQTPRYLVIGTGKKITLECSQTMGHDKMYWYQQDPGMELHLIHYSYGVNSTEKGDLSSESTVSRIRTEHFPLTLESARPSHTSQYLCASSDPTNTGELFFGEGSRLTVL.

The V and J genes are TRBV9 and TRBJ2-3; D uncertain. The germline gives CDR1 SGDLS, CDR2 YYNGEE. This CDR3 spans 14 amino acids. Trimming cost V 3 bases and J 2 bases, with 10 bases left between them. CDR3 amino acids: CASSGGSVTDTQYF. The CDR3 region has the DNA TGTGCCAGCAGCGGAGGATCCGTCACAGATACGCAGTATTTT.

The V gene is TRBV20-1, the J gene TRBJ1-1, with D tentatively TRBD1 (5 bases). CDR3 length: 14 amino acids. Looked up from germline, CDR1 is DFQATT and CDR2 is SNEGSKA (reference sequence). Trimming shortened V by 6 bases and J by 3 bases, and 17 bases separated the two germline ends. In DNA, the CDR3 is TGCAGTGCCCCTGAGGGGCCATGGGACACTGAAGCTTTCTTT. It codes for CSAPEGPWDTEAFF.